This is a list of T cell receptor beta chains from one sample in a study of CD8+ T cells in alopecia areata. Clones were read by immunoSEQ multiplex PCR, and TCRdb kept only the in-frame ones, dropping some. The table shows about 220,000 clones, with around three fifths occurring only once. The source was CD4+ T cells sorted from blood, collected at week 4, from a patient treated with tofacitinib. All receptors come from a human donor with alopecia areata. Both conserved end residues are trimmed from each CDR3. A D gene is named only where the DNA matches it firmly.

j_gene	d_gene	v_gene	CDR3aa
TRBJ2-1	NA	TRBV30	AWSPGRNNEQF
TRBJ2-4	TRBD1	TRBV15	ATSRGIGQGWIQY
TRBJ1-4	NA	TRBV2	ARSAGMNEKLF
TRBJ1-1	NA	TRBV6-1	ASSALTVMNTEAF
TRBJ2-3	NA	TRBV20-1	SAPELNTQY
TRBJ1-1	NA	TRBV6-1	ASTEGFWDTEAF
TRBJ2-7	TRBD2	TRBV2	ASRRAGGTYEQY
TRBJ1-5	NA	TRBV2	ASSGNGQPQH
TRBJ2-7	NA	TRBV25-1	ASSEWGGPGDEQY
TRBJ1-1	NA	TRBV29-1	SARGAPQRPEAF
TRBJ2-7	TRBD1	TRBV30	AWSVPYRGLNEQY
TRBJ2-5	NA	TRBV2	ASKGSVQETQY
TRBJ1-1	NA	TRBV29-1	GVDAVMNTEAF
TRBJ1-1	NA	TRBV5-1	ASSIPRANTEAF
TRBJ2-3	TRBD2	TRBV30	ACTTTSGALDTQY
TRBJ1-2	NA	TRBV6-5	ASSRLGLYGYT
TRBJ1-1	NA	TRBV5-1	ASSLDTEAF
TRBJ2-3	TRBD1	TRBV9	ASSSTGGDTQY
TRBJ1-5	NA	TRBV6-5	ASSYRTGVEAQH
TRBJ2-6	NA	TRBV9	ASSVGGGALSGANVLT
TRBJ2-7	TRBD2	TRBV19	ASQEREGAYEQY
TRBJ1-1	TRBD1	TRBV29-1	SVRDRGLNTEAF
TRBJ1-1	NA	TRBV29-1	SAYSDTSWAEAF
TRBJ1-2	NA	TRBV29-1	SVGGGGDVNYGYT
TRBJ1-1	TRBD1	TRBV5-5	ASNWGQANTEAF
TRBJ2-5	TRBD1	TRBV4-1	ASSTTGGETQY
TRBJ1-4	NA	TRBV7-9	ASSLASNFRPRTNEKLF
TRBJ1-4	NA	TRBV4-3	ASRADSTTNEKLF
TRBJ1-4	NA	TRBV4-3	ASSQVPGTNEKLF
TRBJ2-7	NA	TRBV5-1	ASSNNRAEQY
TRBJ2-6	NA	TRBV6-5	ASSYGQISGANVLT
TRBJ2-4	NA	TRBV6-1	ASSEVLRIQY
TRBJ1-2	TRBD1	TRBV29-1	SVEPSDRAPLT
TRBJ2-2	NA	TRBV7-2	ASREGGFGNTGELF
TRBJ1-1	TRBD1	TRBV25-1	ASSGTGGGGAF
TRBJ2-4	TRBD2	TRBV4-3	ASSQVGSGGYIQY
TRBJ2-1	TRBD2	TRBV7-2	ASSFRIDLAGSYNEQF
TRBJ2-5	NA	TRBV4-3	ASSQDRETQY
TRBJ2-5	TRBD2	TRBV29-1	SVSGGTQETQY
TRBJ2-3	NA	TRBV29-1	SVEGVDTQY
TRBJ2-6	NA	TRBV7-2	ASSLSAVLLSGANVLT
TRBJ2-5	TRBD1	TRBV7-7	ASSFIDRGETQY
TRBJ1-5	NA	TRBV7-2	ASSFTSYQPQH
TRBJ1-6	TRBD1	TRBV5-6	ASRLAGTENSPLH
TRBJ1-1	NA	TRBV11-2	ASKADTEAF
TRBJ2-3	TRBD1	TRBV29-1	SVEAHDRVDTQY
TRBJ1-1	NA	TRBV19	ASRRWDQQVNTEAF
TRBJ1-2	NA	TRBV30	AREEGALGGYT
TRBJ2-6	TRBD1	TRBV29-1	SARGTGTNSGANVLT
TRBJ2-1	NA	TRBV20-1	SASGYNEQF
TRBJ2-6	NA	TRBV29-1	SVRVSGANVLT
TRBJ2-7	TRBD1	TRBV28	ASSRGTGWLYEQY
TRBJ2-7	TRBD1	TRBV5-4	ASSERDRVGYEQY
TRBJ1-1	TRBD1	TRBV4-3	ASSQDRQGHPF
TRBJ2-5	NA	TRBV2	ASSGGNQETQY
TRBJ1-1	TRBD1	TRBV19	ASSYQGQGRDGAF
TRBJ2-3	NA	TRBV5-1	ASSTGSPTDTQY
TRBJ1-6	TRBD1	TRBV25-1	ASQLGQYNSPLH
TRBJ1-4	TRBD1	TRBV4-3	ASSHDRDSYATNEKLF
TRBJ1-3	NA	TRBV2	ASSWSGGADFSGNTIY